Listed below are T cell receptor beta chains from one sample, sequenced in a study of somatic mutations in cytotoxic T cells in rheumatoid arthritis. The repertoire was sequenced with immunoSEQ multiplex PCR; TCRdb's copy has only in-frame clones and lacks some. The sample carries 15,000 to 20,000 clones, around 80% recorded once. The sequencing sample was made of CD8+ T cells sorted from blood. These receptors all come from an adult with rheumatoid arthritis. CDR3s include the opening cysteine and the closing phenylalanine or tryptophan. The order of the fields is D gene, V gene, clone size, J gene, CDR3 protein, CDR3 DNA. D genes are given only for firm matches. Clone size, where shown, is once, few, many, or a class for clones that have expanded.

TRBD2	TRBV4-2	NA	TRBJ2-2	CASSQLAGDTGELFF	TGTGCCAGCAGCCAACTAGCGGGGGACACCGGGGAGCTGTTTTTT
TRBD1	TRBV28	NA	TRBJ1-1	CASSFGLLGRGRGTEAFF	TGTGCCAGCAGTTTCGGTCTTTTGGGCAGGGGGCGCGGCACTGAAGCTTTCTTT
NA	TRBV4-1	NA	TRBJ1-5	CASSQKDAPNQPQHF	TGCGCCAGCAGCCAGAAGGACGCTCCCAATCAGCCCCAGCATTTT
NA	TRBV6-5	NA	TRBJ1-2	CASSYLGDALYGYTF	TGTGCCAGCAGTTACCTAGGGGATGCGCTCTATGGCTACACCTTC
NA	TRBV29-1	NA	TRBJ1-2	CSAISGGGGYTF	TGCAGCGCGATTTCAGGCGGCGGCGGCTACACCTTC
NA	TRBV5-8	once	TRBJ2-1	CASSFRGWEQFF	TGTGCCAGCAGCTTTAGGGGTTGGGAGCAGTTCTTC
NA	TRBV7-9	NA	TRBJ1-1	CASSLAGDTEAFF	TGTGCCAGCAGCTTAGCAGGGGATACTGAAGCTTTCTTT
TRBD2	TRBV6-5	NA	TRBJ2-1	CASSGTSGAYNEQFF	TGTGCCAGCAGCGGGACTAGCGGGGCTTACAATGAGCAGTTCTTC
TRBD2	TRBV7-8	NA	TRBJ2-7	CASSTGTSGESFYEQYF	TGTGCCAGCAGCACCGGGACTAGCGGGGAGTCCTTCTACGAGCAGTACTTC
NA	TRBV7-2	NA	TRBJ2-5	CASSPKRRYQETQYF	TGTGCCAGCAGCCCCAAGCGGAGATACCAAGAGACCCAGTACTTC
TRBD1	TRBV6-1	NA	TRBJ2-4	CASSNWDREKNIQYF	TGTGCCAGCAGTAACTGGGACAGGGAGAAAAACATTCAGTACTTC
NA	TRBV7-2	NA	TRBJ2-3	CASSLLADTQYF	TGTGCCAGCAGCTTACTAGCTGATACGCAGTATTTT
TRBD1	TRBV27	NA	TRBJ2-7	CASKLQGSLAEQYF	TGTGCCAGCAAACTACAGGGGAGCTTGGCCGAGCAGTACTTC
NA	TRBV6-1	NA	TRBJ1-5	CASSGSVNQPQHF	TGTGCCAGCTCAGGGTCCGTCAATCAGCCCCAGCATTTT
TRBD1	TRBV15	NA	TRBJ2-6	CATAGTAGSGANVLTF	TGTGCCACCGCCGGGACAGCCGGTTCTGGGGCCAACGTCCTGACTTTC
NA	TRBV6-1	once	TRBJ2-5	CASSELGGGGKETQYF	TGTGCCAGCAGTGAATTGGGAGGCGGCGGGAAGGAGACCCAGTACTTC
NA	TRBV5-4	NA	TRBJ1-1	CASSPGPTPNTEAFF	TGTGCCAGCAGCCCGGGACCGACACCGAACACTGAAGCTTTCTTT
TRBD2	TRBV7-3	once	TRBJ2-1	CASSLYGGGAPGFF	TGTGCCAGCAGCTTATACGGCGGGGGGGCTCCGGGGTTCTTC
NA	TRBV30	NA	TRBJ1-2	CAWSGYGYTF	TGTGCCTGGAGTGGTTATGGCTACACCTTC
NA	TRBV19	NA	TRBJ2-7	CASSTPRGSSYEQYF	TGTGCCAGTAGTACCCCTAGGGGGAGCTCCTACGAGCAGTACTTC
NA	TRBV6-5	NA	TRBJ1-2	CASSYSAGYGYTF	TGTGCCAGCAGTTACTCGGCCGGCTATGGCTACACCTTC
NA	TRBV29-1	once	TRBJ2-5	CSGGRGAAETQYF	TGCAGCGGGGGTAGGGGGGCCGCAGAGACCCAGTACTTC
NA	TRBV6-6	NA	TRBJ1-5	CASSYVRTVSNQPQHF	TGTGCCAGCAGTTACGTCAGGACAGTAAGCAATCAGCCCCAGCATTTT
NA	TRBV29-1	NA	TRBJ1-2	CSVDLALSNYGYTF	TGCAGCGTTGACCTAGCCCTCTCTAACTATGGCTACACCTTC
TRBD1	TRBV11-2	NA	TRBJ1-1	CASSLTGVNTEAFF	TGTGCCAGCAGCTTGACAGGGGTTAACACTGAAGCTTTCTTT
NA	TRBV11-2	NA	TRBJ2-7	CASSSGLEQYF	TGTGCCAGCAGCTCCGGGTTGGAGCAGTACTTC
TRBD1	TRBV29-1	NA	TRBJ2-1	CSVGGPDRGSYNEQFF	TGCAGCGTTGGGGGCCCGGACAGGGGTTCCTACAATGAGCAGTTCTTC